Listed below are T cell receptor beta chains from one sample, sequenced in a study of high-grade serous ovarian cancer treatment subgroups. The method was immunoSEQ multiplex PCR; TCRdb's version includes in-frame clones alone and lacks a portion of them. The table lists approximately 40,000 clones, about 79% of them singletons. The sequenced sample consisted of tumor tissue. These receptor sequences come from a human donor with high-grade serous ovarian cancer. Each CDR3 is given with its conserved first and last residue. The D gene is left open where the match is weak. Size is stated for part of the rows, as once, few or many counts, or as a class when the clone is expanded.

- - TRBJ1-1 TRBV5-1 TGCGCCAGCAGCTTGGAACTGATCCCTGAAGCTTTCTTT CASSLELIPEAFF
- TRBD2 TRBJ2-2 TRBV2 TGTGCCAGCAGCGGACTAGCGGGAGGGCCAGGCGGGGAGCTGTTTTTT CASSGLAGGPGGELFF
- - TRBJ2-6 TRBV11-2 TGTGCCAGCAGCTTTGGTTGGGTCCTCTCTGGGGCCAACGTCCTGACTTTC CASSFGWVLSGANVLTF
- TRBD1 TRBJ2-7 TRBV5-5 TGTGCCAGCAGCTTGGTGGGACAGTCCTACGAGCAGTACTTC CASSLVGQSYEQYF
- - TRBJ1-5 TRBV27 TGTGCCAGCAGTTCCGGGGGCTGGTATAGCAATCAGCCCCAGCATTTT CASSSGGWYSNQPQHF
- TRBD2 TRBJ2-5 TRBV5-1 TGCGCCAGCAGCACAACGGGAGGGGAGACCCAGTACTTC CASSTTGGETQYF
- TRBD1 TRBJ2-7 TRBV27 TGTGCCAGCAGAACAGGGGACTACGAGCAGTACTTC CASRTGDYEQYF
- - TRBJ2-1 TRBV5-6 TGTGCCAGCAGCTTAATTGTCAATGAGCAGTTCTTC CASSLIVNEQFF
- - TRBJ2-3 TRBV18 TGTGCCAGCTCACCATTTAATGCGGGTCTGGCCGATACGCAGTATTTT CASSPFNAGLADTQYF
- - TRBJ1-5 TRBV28 TGTGCCAGCACCTGGGGGGGAGGAGGCAATCAGCCCCAGCATTTT CASTWGGGGNQPQHF
- - TRBJ2-1 TRBV7-2 TGTGCCAGCAGCTACAACGCTGGGGACTACAATGAGCAGTTCTTC CASSYNAGDYNEQFF
- TRBD2 TRBJ2-7 TRBV4-3 TGCGCCAGCAGTCCCGGGACTAGTTTCGAGCAGTACTTC CASSPGTSFEQYF
- - TRBJ2-7 TRBV5-1 TGCGCCAGCAGCTTGACTGCCCTGTCCTACGAGCAGTACTTC CASSLTALSYEQYF
few TRBD1 TRBJ1-5 TRBV7-8 TGTGCCAGCAGCTTAAGGGGACAGGGTCTTCAACGGCAGCATTTT CASSLRGQGLQRQHF
- TRBD1 TRBJ2-7 TRBV6-1 TGTGCCAGCAGTGAAGACAGGGGGATCCACGAGCAGTACTTC CASSEDRGIHEQYF
once - TRBJ1-4 TRBV6-5 TGTGCCAGCAGTTACGGGAGGGAACTGTTTTTT CASSYGRELFF
few - TRBJ1-1 TRBV7-9 TGTGCCAGCAGCTCGGGGACCTTAGAGGCTTTCTTT CASSSGTLEAFF